Listed below are T cell receptor beta chains from one sample, sequenced in a study of post-analysis software for immune sequencing data. TCRdb reprocessed the PCR reads with MiXCR, giving one entry per CDR3 protein. The table shows about 260,000 distinct CDR3 sequences, with approximately 34% occurring only once. The sequenced material came from blood. The origin of the receptors is a girl aged 5-17 years with multiple sclerosis. Each CDR3 is given with its conserved first and last residue. D genes are given only for firm matches. The size of a clone is reported for some rows only, either as once, few or many, or as a class for expanded clones.

CDR3 DNA: TGCAGTGCTAGAGGGGGTAGCGGCTATAACACCGGGGAGCTGGTTTTT; CDR3 protein: CSARGGSGYNTGELVF; V gene: TRBV20-1; clone size: once; J gene: TRBJ2-2; D gene: .
CDR3 DNA: TGCAGCGTTGAACCGTGGAGCCAAGAGACCCAGTACTTC; CDR3 protein: CSVEPWSQETQYF; V gene: TRBV29-1; clone size: .; J gene: TRBJ2-5; D gene: .
CDR3 DNA: TGTGCCAGCTCCCTAGCTAGCGGCTCCTACAATGAGCAGTTCTTC; CDR3 protein: CASSLASGSYNEQFF; V gene: TRBV18; clone size: many; J gene: TRBJ2-1; D gene: TRBD2
CDR3 DNA: TGTGCCAGCAGCTTAGTCAGGGAGGGGCAGGGCACCTTC; CDR3 protein: CASSLVREGQGTF; V gene: TRBV7-2; clone size: .; J gene: TRBJ1-2; D gene: .
CDR3 DNA: TGTGCCAGCAGTTTATCGGTCGGTGGTACCTACGAGCAGTACTTC; CDR3 protein: CASSLSVGGTYEQYF; V gene: TRBV27; clone size: many; J gene: TRBJ2-7; D gene: .
CDR3 DNA: TGTGCCAACAGCCCTACAGCAGAACGCCTATCACCCCTCCACTTT; CDR3 protein: CANSPTAERLSPLHF; V gene: TRBV3-1; clone size: .; J gene: TRBJ1-6; D gene: .
CDR3 DNA: TGTGCCAGCACTCCGGGGACAGGAACCTACGAGCAGTACTTC; CDR3 protein: CASTPGTGTYEQYF; V gene: TRBV12-3/TRBV12-4; clone size: .; J gene: TRBJ2-7; D gene: TRBD1
CDR3 DNA: TGTGCCATCAGTGAGTCGGAGGCCGGGGGGCATGGCGATAGATCCCCCCACTTT; CDR3 protein: CAISESEAGGHGDRSPHF; V gene: TRBV10-3; clone size: few; J gene: TRBJ1-6; D gene: .
CDR3 DNA: TGCAGTGCTACGGTAACGGACACAGATACGCAGTATTTT; CDR3 protein: CSATVTDTDTQYF; V gene: TRBV20-1; clone size: many; J gene: TRBJ2-3; D gene: .
CDR3 DNA: TGTGCCAGCAGCGCCGGGGGATACGAGCAGTACTTC; CDR3 protein: CASSAGGYEQYF; V gene: TRBV11-2; clone size: many; J gene: TRBJ2-7; D gene: .
CDR3 DNA: TGTGCCAGCTCACCAGACACGCGAGCGGGGTTCTTC; CDR3 protein: CASSPDTRAGFF; V gene: TRBV18; clone size: many; J gene: TRBJ2-1; D gene: .
CDR3 DNA: TGTGCCAGCACCCTGGGGACTAGCGGGAGTCTTTACACCGGGGAGCTGTTTTTT; CDR3 protein: CASTLGTSGSLYTGELFF; V gene: TRBV28; clone size: .; J gene: TRBJ2-2; D gene: TRBD2
CDR3 DNA: TGCGCCAGCAGCTCCCGGACAGGGCAAGAGACCCAGTACTTC; CDR3 protein: CASSSRTGQETQYF; V gene: TRBV5-1; clone size: few; J gene: TRBJ2-5; D gene: TRBD1
CDR3 DNA: TGTGCCAGCAGCCAAGTACCAGGGGGCCAAGAGACCCAGTACTTC; CDR3 protein: CASSQVPGGQETQYF; V gene: TRBV3-1; clone size: many; J gene: TRBJ2-5; D gene: TRBD1
CDR3 DNA: TGTGCCAGCAGCCCGCAGCACCTGTCTAGCGGAAGAGGACCCCCCTACGAGCAGTACTTC; CDR3 protein: CASSPQHLSSGRGPPYEQYF; V gene: TRBV7-2; clone size: many; J gene: TRBJ2-7; D gene: TRBD2
CDR3 DNA: TGTGCCAGCAGCTTAGCCCCCTGGACAGCCAGCCTCAGCTCTGGGGCCAACGTCCTGACTTTC; CDR3 protein: CASSLAPWTASLSSGANVLTF; V gene: TRBV7-6; clone size: .; J gene: TRBJ2-6; D gene: .
CDR3 DNA: TGTGCCAGCAGCAAGTCCCGGGAGACTGAAGCTTTCTTT; CDR3 protein: CASSKSRETEAFF; V gene: TRBV12-3/TRBV12-4; clone size: .; J gene: TRBJ1-1; D gene: .
CDR3 DNA: TGTGCCAGCAGCCCTATTACGAACACCGGGGAGCTGTTTTTT; CDR3 protein: CASSPITNTGELFF; V gene: TRBV9; clone size: few; J gene: TRBJ2-2; D gene: .
CDR3 DNA: TGTGCCAGCGAGCGGGGGAATGAGCAGTACTTC; CDR3 protein: CASERGNEQYF; V gene: TRBV14; clone size: .; J gene: TRBJ2-5; D gene: TRBD2
CDR3 DNA: TGTGCCACCAGCAGAGCCCGGGAGCTAGCGGGAGACAATGAGCAGTTCTTC; CDR3 protein: CATSRARELAGDNEQFF; V gene: TRBV15; clone size: .; J gene: TRBJ2-1; D gene: TRBD2
CDR3 DNA: TGTGCCAGCAGCCTCGGGCCCGGGACAGGTGGGCCCTACACCTTC; CDR3 protein: CASSLGPGTGGPYTF; V gene: TRBV7-9; clone size: once; J gene: TRBJ1-2; D gene: TRBD1
CDR3 DNA: TGCAGTGCTAGACGCAGCACAGATACGCAGTATTTT; CDR3 protein: CSARRSTDTQYF; V gene: TRBV20-1; clone size: many; J gene: TRBJ2-3; D gene: .
CDR3 DNA: TGTGCCAGCAGCAAAGGACGAATGCGGCAGTTCTTC; CDR3 protein: CASSKGRMRQFF; V gene: TRBV27; clone size: .; J gene: TRBJ2-1; D gene: .
CDR3 DNA: TGTGCCAGCAGCTTAGGCGCCGGGACAGGGAAAGAGCAGTACTTC; CDR3 protein: CASSLGAGTGKEQYF; V gene: TRBV7-2; clone size: many; J gene: TRBJ2-7; D gene: TRBD1
CDR3 DNA: TGTGCCATCAGTGCAACAGGGGGCGACGGTACCGGGGAGCTGTTTTTT; CDR3 protein: CAISATGGDGTGELFF; V gene: TRBV10-3; clone size: few; J gene: TRBJ2-2; D gene: TRBD1
CDR3 DNA: TGCGCCAGCAGCGGCGGCGATTCGGGGCTGACTGAAGCTTTCTTT; CDR3 protein: CASSGGDSGLTEAFF; V gene: TRBV5-1; clone size: .; J gene: TRBJ1-1; D gene: .
CDR3 DNA: TGTGCCAGCAGCTCACAATGGGAGACCCAGTACTTC; CDR3 protein: CASSSQWETQYF; V gene: TRBV14; clone size: many; J gene: TRBJ2-5; D gene: .
CDR3 DNA: TGTGCCAGCAATACGGGGGGCACTGAAGCTTTCTTT; CDR3 protein: CASNTGGTEAFF; V gene: TRBV28; clone size: few; J gene: TRBJ1-1; D gene: .
CDR3 DNA: TGTGCCAGCAGCCCTGGGACTAGCGGCCACCCGGGCTCTCGGGCTACCTACAATGAGCAGTTCTTC; CDR3 protein: CASSPGTSGHPGSRATYNEQFF; V gene: TRBV11-2; clone size: many; J gene: TRBJ2-1; D gene: TRBD2
CDR3 DNA: TGTGCCAGCAGCGATGGGACTAGCGGGAGGGCCGGTAAAGATACGCAGTATTTT; CDR3 protein: CASSDGTSGRAGKDTQYF; V gene: TRBV12-3/TRBV12-4; clone size: .; J gene: TRBJ2-3; D gene: TRBD2
CDR3 DNA: TGTGCCAGCAGCCAAGACAGGTACAATGAGCAGTTCTTC; CDR3 protein: CASSQDRYNEQFF; V gene: TRBV7-7; clone size: .; J gene: TRBJ2-1; D gene: .
CDR3 DNA: TGTGCCAGCAGTTTGGGGGGAGGCGGCACTGAAGCTTTCTTT; CDR3 protein: CASSLGGGGTEAFF; V gene: TRBV12-3/TRBV12-4; clone size: many; J gene: TRBJ1-1; D gene: .
CDR3 DNA: TGTGCCAGCAGATGGACAGGGGGTCACCAAGAGACCCAGTACTTC; CDR3 protein: CASRWTGGHQETQYF; V gene: TRBV6-5; clone size: many; J gene: TRBJ2-5; D gene: TRBD1
CDR3 DNA: TGTGCCAGCAGCATCGGGACTAGCGGGGGCACAGATACGCAGTATTTT; CDR3 protein: CASSIGTSGGTDTQYF; V gene: TRBV11-3; clone size: many; J gene: TRBJ2-3; D gene: TRBD2
CDR3 DNA: TGTGCCAGCAGTTATCTCGGTGGCACAGATACGCAGTATTTT; CDR3 protein: CASSYLGGTDTQYF; V gene: TRBV6-5; clone size: .; J gene: TRBJ2-3; D gene: .
CDR3 DNA: TGTGCCAGCAGGGGACAGGGTATCAACGAGCAGTACTTC; CDR3 protein: CASRGQGINEQYF; V gene: TRBV12-3/TRBV12-4; clone size: .; J gene: TRBJ2-7; D gene: TRBD1
CDR3 DNA: TGTGCCTGGAGTGTAGGACGAGGTTATCAGCCCCAGCATTTT; CDR3 protein: CAWSVGRGYQPQHF; V gene: TRBV30; clone size: .; J gene: TRBJ1-5; D gene: .
CDR3 DNA: TGCGCCAGCAGCCCTCCAACGGACCCACAAGAGACCCAGTACTTC; CDR3 protein: CASSPPTDPQETQYF; V gene: TRBV10-2; clone size: .; J gene: TRBJ2-5; D gene: .
CDR3 DNA: TGTGCCAGCAGTTTGCCAGGGTGGGGAAATCAGCCCCAGCATTTT; CDR3 protein: CASSLPGWGNQPQHF; V gene: TRBV12-3/TRBV12-4; clone size: .; J gene: TRBJ1-5; D gene: .
CDR3 DNA: TGCGCCAACAGCTTGGCCGGGGCACTCAGATACCGGGACTCAAGATACAATGAGCAGTTCTTC; CDR3 protein: CANSLAGALRYRDSRYNEQFF; V gene: TRBV5-1; clone size: .; J gene: TRBJ2-1; D gene: .
CDR3 DNA: TGTGCCAGCAGTTTAGGCTGGGGCACAGATACGCAGTATTTT; CDR3 protein: CASSLGWGTDTQYF; V gene: TRBV28; clone size: many; J gene: TRBJ2-3; D gene: .
CDR3 DNA: TGTGCCAGCAGCCAAGTTTCGGCCATTGGGGGCGCAGCGAACTTTGAAGCTTTCTTT; CDR3 protein: CASSQVSAIGGAANFEAFF; V gene: TRBV14; clone size: .; J gene: TRBJ1-1; D gene: .
CDR3 DNA: TGCAGTGCTAGAGAGGGACAGGGGGCCTACGAGCAGTACTTC; CDR3 protein: CSAREGQGAYEQYF; V gene: TRBV20-1; clone size: many; J gene: TRBJ2-7; D gene: TRBD1
CDR3 DNA: TGCAGTGGGCAATGGGGAGGGGCTGAAGCTTTCTTT; CDR3 protein: CSGQWGGAEAFF; V gene: TRBV20-1; clone size: .; J gene: TRBJ1-1; D gene: .
CDR3 DNA: TGTGCCAGCAGCGGAGGAGGGGTTTCTCAGCCCCAGCATTTT; CDR3 protein: CASSGGGVSQPQHF; V gene: TRBV9; clone size: .; J gene: TRBJ1-5; D gene: .
CDR3 DNA: TGTGCCAGCAGCCAAGAAGGGGGGGGGAAAGCTGAGCAGTACTTC; CDR3 protein: CASSQEGGGKAEQYF; V gene: TRBV3-1; clone size: .; J gene: TRBJ2-7; D gene: .
CDR3 DNA: TGCGCCAGCAGCATGGGACTAGCGTTGAGCAATGAGCAGTTCTTC; CDR3 protein: CASSMGLALSNEQFF; V gene: TRBV4-1; clone size: many; J gene: TRBJ2-1; D gene: TRBD2
CDR3 DNA: TGCGCCAGCAGCCCTGGACAGGGCCTCACCTTC; CDR3 protein: CASSPGQGLTF; V gene: TRBV5-1; clone size: .; J gene: TRBJ1-2; D gene: TRBD1
CDR3 DNA: TGTGCCAGTAGTATTTCGAGCGGGACGTACAATGAGCAGTTCTTC; CDR3 protein: CASSISSGTYNEQFF; V gene: TRBV19; clone size: .; J gene: TRBJ2-1; D gene: TRBD2
CDR3 DNA: TGTGCCAGCAGCTTAGATCGGGGAGGGGTCACCCCAGATACGCAGTATTTT; CDR3 protein: CASSLDRGGVTPDTQYF; V gene: TRBV11-2; clone size: many; J gene: TRBJ2-3; D gene: TRBD2
CDR3 DNA: TGTGCCAGCAGCTTAGTCGCGGGGGAGACGCCTGGTGAGCAGTTCTTC; CDR3 protein: CASSLVAGETPGEQFF; V gene: TRBV7-3; clone size: many; J gene: TRBJ2-1; D gene: TRBD2
CDR3 DNA: TGTGCCAGCAGTCCCACAGGGAGGTACACTGAAGCTTTCTTT; CDR3 protein: CASSPTGRYTEAFF; V gene: TRBV25-1; clone size: few; J gene: TRBJ1-1; D gene: .
CDR3 DNA: TGTGCCAGCAGCCATAGGCAGGGGCTCCCGAACACTGAAGCTTTCTTT; CDR3 protein: CASSHRQGLPNTEAFF; V gene: TRBV7-9; clone size: .; J gene: TRBJ1-1; D gene: .
CDR3 DNA: TGTGCCAGCAGTACCACAGGGAACTCCTACGAGCAGTACTTC; CDR3 protein: CASSTTGNSYEQYF; V gene: TRBV27; clone size: .; J gene: TRBJ2-7; D gene: .
CDR3 DNA: TGTGCCAGCAGCGCTGCGGGGTCGGTCACAGATACGCAGTATTTT; CDR3 protein: CASSAAGSVTDTQYF; V gene: TRBV11-2; clone size: many; J gene: TRBJ2-3; D gene: .
CDR3 DNA: TGCGCCAGCAGCTTGGAAATAGCCTTTTCCTACGAGCAGTACTTC; CDR3 protein: CASSLEIAFSYEQYF; V gene: TRBV5-1; clone size: .; J gene: TRBJ2-7; D gene: .
CDR3 DNA: TGTGCCAGCAGCCCGGGGTTGACAGGGATAGGGGAAAAACTGTTTTTT; CDR3 protein: CASSPGLTGIGEKLFF; V gene: TRBV5-5; clone size: .; J gene: TRBJ1-4; D gene: TRBD1
CDR3 DNA: TGTGCCATCAATCCGGGGAGCTCCTACAATGAGCAGTTCTTC; CDR3 protein: CAINPGSSYNEQFF; V gene: TRBV10-3; clone size: many; J gene: TRBJ2-1; D gene: .
CDR3 DNA: TGCGCCAGCAGCTCAGGACTAGCGGAGACCCAGTACTTC; CDR3 protein: CASSSGLAETQYF; V gene: TRBV5-1; clone size: many; J gene: TRBJ2-5; D gene: TRBD2